This T cell receptor (beta chain) originates from a study of blood T cell repertoires in COVID-19. Profiling relied on immunoSEQ multiplex PCR, and the TCRdb table lists in-frame clones only, not all of them. The sample has about 95,000 clones, more than 65% seen once. This clone was observed once. With 2 bases removed from V and 7 bases from J, the gap between germline ends came to 30 bases. This CDR3 region has 20 residues. Germline CDR1 is MGHRA and CDR2 is YSYEKL. This chain links TRBV4-1 with TRBJ2-1; a possible D gene is TRBD1 (5 bases). This receptor was identified in an older man with active or convalescent COVID-19. The specimen was peripheral blood. CDR3 sequence: CASSQRVRQGNGSIRNEQFF. The CDR3 coding sequence is TGCGCCAGCAGCCAAAGGGTGCGGCAGGGAAATGGCAGTATTAGGAATGAGCAGTTCTTC.